Below, one T cell receptor beta chain is given with its context. For CDR3 and TCR beta VDJ profiling, genomic DNA was the template used. Each CDR3 protein gets one entry after TCRdb re-called the reads with MiXCR. The sample includes fewer than 250,000 distinct CDR3 sequences, roughly half of them seen just once. These data belong to a study of CD8+CD57+ T cells in acquired aplastic anemia. The CDR3 is 15 residues long. Trimming shortened V by 6 bases and J by 4 bases, and 16 bases separated the two germline ends. This chain joins TRBV12-3 or TRBV12-4 and TRBJ1-5, with D possibly TRBD1 on 5 matching bases. Material: sorted CD4+, CD8+, or CD8+CD57+ T cells (not recorded which) from PBMCs. The clonotype originates from a human donor in good health, serving as a control. The CDR3 nucleotides are TGTGCCAGCAGCTTCTATGAGGGGACGAATCAGCCCCAGCATTTT. It yields the protein CASSFYEGTNQPQHF.